This T cell receptor beta chain comes out of a study of cytomegalovirus exposure and HLA in healthy donors. As for the study in general: A subsequent analysis stated that the approximately 120 validation repertoires were run on the same platform as the roughly 670 first-cohort repertoires.

Only in-frame clones appear in the TCRdb table, and some are missing; sequencing was by immunoSEQ multiplex PCR. The sample records around 160,000 clones, about 85% being singletons. The receptor was derived from a man under 40 in good health and CMV-seropositive. The material sequenced was PBMCs.

The CDR3 loop reads CSAIQGNEQYF. CDR3 sequence (DNA): TGCAGTGCTATACAGGGGAACGAGCAGTACTTC. The chain recombines TRBV20-1 with TRBJ2-7; 7 nucleotides align to TRBD1. Unmatched junction bases numbered 2, after V lost 4 bases and J lost 5 bases. Germline lookup yields CDR1 DFQATT and CDR2 SNEGSKA (reference sequence). This CDR3 comprises 11 residues.